This TCR beta chain was recovered during a study of T cell repertoires in cytomegalovirus infection. Across the whole study: Recently identified HLA-C-restricted CMV epitopes and well-studied HLA-B-restricted CMV epitopes were used by the study. Public TCR beta signatures were indicative of both CMV infection and a matching HLA type. Study results and limitations: Identification of carriers of CMV plus the relevant HLA was performed using cumulative public TCR beta family frequency. HLA-C-restricted CMV-specific TCR beta clonotypes prevailed in the ex vivo response.

The CDR3 runs to 16 residues. The germline CDR1 and CDR2 sequences are SGHVS and FQNEAQ. In the case of this clonotype: Its cognate antigen is unknown. The junction differs from germline at one of its ends, possibly a read error.

TCRdb reanalysed the reads using MiXCR and keeps one entry per CDR3 protein. Of some 900,000 distinct CDR3 sequences in the sample, 32% were seen once. The material sequenced was cultured CD8+ T cells from PBMCs, taken from culture after CMV antigen stimulation. The receptor was isolated from a human donor in good health (CMV status not recorded). Some clones in this sample may be carry-over from other donors' samples. The chain employs TRBV7-8 and TRBJ2-2; possible D gene TRBD1, 6 bases. DNA for the CDR3: TGTGCCAGCAGCCGCCGGCAGGGGTTGGACACCGAGGAGCTGTTTTTT. Its translation: CASSRRQGLDTEELFF.